Presented here are 19 T cell receptor beta chains from one specimen sequenced in a study of early T cells in non-severe SARS-CoV-2 infection. TCRdb redid the calling of the 5' RACE reads with MiXCR, one entry per CDR3 protein. The sample lists about 49,000 distinct CDR3 sequences, roughly an eighth seen once, with about 2.5% in the top ten. Sequencing was performed on whole blood, taken at baseline. The receptor set was obtained from an adult who was a healthcare worker with PCR-confirmed SARS-CoV-2 infection or an uninfected control (not recorded which).

The chain links TRBV27 to TRBJ1-2; D unresolved. V lost 4 bases to trimming and J lost 5 bases, with 14 bases between them. CDR1 and CDR2 from the germline V gene are MNHEY and SMNVEV (reference sequence). The CDR3 loop spans 14 amino acids. The DNA of the CDR3 is TGTGCCAGCAGTTGGGCCACGCAAGGATATGGCTACACCTTC. Protein sequence: CASSWATQGYGYTF.

The table lists this clonotype with many counts. The J gene is TRBJ1-1, the V gene TRBV6-5; D ambiguous. This CDR3 has 13 amino acids. CDR1 is MNHEY, CDR2 SVGAGI, per germline. The V end lost 6 bases, the J end lost 8 bases, and 16 bases lay between the germline ends. The CDR3 spells CASSYDEAREAFF. CDR3 sequence (DNA): TGTGCCAGCAGCTATGACGAAGCCCGCGAAGCTTTCTTT.

This clonotype was seen a handful of times. The chain is built from TRBV7-2 and TRBJ1-1; 7 nucleotides align to TRBD1. The V gene's germline CDR1 is SGHTA and CDR2 FQGNSA. CDR3 length: 14 residues. V lost 4 bases, J lost 0 bases, and 2 bases stayed unmatched. CDR3 in amino acids: CASSSTGMNTEAFF. The CDR3, as DNA: TGTGCCAGCAGCTCGACAGGGATGAACACTGAAGCTTTCTTT.

The V gene is TRBV19, the J gene TRBJ2-1; 7 bases agree with TRBD2. The V and J ends lost 2 bases and 4 bases, in that order; junction bases with no gene match: 8. Per the germline V gene, CDR1 is LNHDA and CDR2 is SQIVND (reference sequence). The CDR3 totals 16 residues. The DNA for the CDR3 is TGTGCCAGTAGTATAACTAGCGCCAGTCCGTACAATGAGCAGTTCTTC. Its protein is CASSITSASPYNEQFF.

The chain carries TRBV12-3 or TRBV12-4 and TRBJ2-7; D might be TRBD2 (6 bases). The CDR3 loop spans 12 amino acids. The V end was cut by 10 bases, the J end by 0 bases, with 10 bases between. The CDR3 DNA reads as TGTGCCACCGGGACTGGCTCCTACGAGCAGTACTTC. Its translation: CATGTGSYEQYF.

This clonotype came up once. Sequence at one end of the junction differs from germline and may be a read error. This rearrangement joins TRBV7-9 to TRBJ1-6; D is possibly TRBD1 (5 bases). CDR1 and CDR2 (germline): SEHNR, FQNEAQ (reference sequence). The CDR3 runs to 18 residues. For the CDR3, the DNA is TGTGCCAGCAGCTTAGATAGCGGGACGACTAGAGGAGGATCACCCCCCCACTTT. It codes for CASSLDSGTTRGGSPPHF.

The rearrangement joins TRBV28 to TRBJ2-5; D is ambiguous. The CDR3 runs 13 residues. With 4 bases removed from V and 1 base from J, the gap between germline ends came to 7 bases. CDR1 and CDR2 (germline): MDHEN, SYDVKM. CDR3 amino acids: CASSSERQETQYF. CDR3 in DNA: TGTGCCAGCAGTTCGGAGCGCCAAGAGACCCAGTACTTC.

This clonotype was seen a handful of times. V usage is TRBV5-1 and J usage is TRBJ2-7; the match to TRBD1 covers 7 bases. The V gene's germline CDR1 is SGHRS and CDR2 YFSETQ. The V gene end was trimmed by 5 bases and the J gene end by 4 bases; junction bases not matched to a gene: 9. This CDR3 comprises 14 residues. The CDR3 reads CASSTSRGQYEQYF. DNA for the CDR3: TGCGCCAGCAGTACGTCTAGGGGGCAATACGAGCAGTACTTC.

The CDR3 nucleotides read TGTGCCAGCAGTTCTCAGGCGGGAGTGATCTCCTACAATGAGCAGTTCTTC. Amino acid sequence: CASSSQAGVISYNEQFF. The chain couples TRBV12-3 or TRBV12-4 to TRBJ2-1; TRBD2 matches 7 bases. The CDR3 is 17 amino acids. Germline trimming cut 4 bases from V and 0 bases from J; bases unmatched to any gene: 9.

This clonotype was picked up a small number of times. The chain is built from TRBV7-2 and TRBJ2-3, with D perhaps matching TRBD2 (6 bases). Germline lookup yields CDR1 SGHTA and CDR2 FQGNSA. The V gene lost 3 bases and the J gene lost 2 bases, with 9 bases spanning the gap. The CDR3 runs 14 residues. The CDR3 sequence: CASSFSGDTDTQYF. Here the CDR3 DNA reads TGTGCCAGCAGCTTTAGCGGAGACACAGATACGCAGTATTTT.

This clonotype was observed a handful of times. J is TRBJ2-4 and V is TRBV11-2; D is possibly TRBD1 (6 bases). CDR3 length: 16 residues. Trimming took 7 bases from V and 2 from J, leaving 18 bases between them. Per the germline V gene, CDR1 is SGHAT and CDR2 is FQNNGV. CDR3 coding DNA: TGTGCCAGCACCGACCTAGGGGGAGTGACCAAAAACATTCAGTACTTC. Protein product: CASTDLGGVTKNIQYF.

The sample holds many counts of this clonotype. The rearrangement links TRBV6-2 or TRBV6-3 to TRBJ2-3; either TRBD1 or TRBD2 may supply D (5 bases each). This CDR3 comprises 16 residues. The V gene's germline CDR1 is MNHEY and CDR2 SVGEGT. V lost 0 bases to trimming and J lost 4 bases, with 14 bases between them. CDR3 residues: CASSYSGLGTADTQYF. In nucleotides, the CDR3 is TGTGCCAGCAGTTACTCGGGGCTCGGGACCGCAGATACGCAGTATTTT.

This chain joins TRBV12-3 or TRBV12-4 and TRBJ2-1; 11 bases are a match to TRBD2. The CDR3 length is 19 residues. V shed 2 bases, J shed 9 bases, and the junction held 18 bases outside the gene matches. DNA for the CDR3: TGTGCCAGCAGTTTACGGCTAGGTATAACTAGCGGGAGATCGGGTGAGCAGTTCTTC. Translated, it gives CASSLRLGITSGRSGEQFF.

This clonotype has a count of ten or more. This chain links TRBV12-3 or TRBV12-4 with TRBJ2-5; TRBD2 matches at 8 bases. With V trimmed by 4 bases and J by 5 bases, 6 bases remained unmatched. The CDR3 is 14 amino acids. CDR3 protein: CASSYKAGVETQYF. CDR3 bases: TGTGCCAGCAGTTATAAAGCGGGAGTTGAGACCCAGTACTTC.

The J gene is TRBJ2-6, the V gene TRBV12-3 or TRBV12-4; no firm D call. This CDR3 has 13 residues. The V and J ends lost 6 bases and 6 bases respectively, with 9 bases between them. The CDR3 region has the DNA TGTGCCAGCAGACCGATGGAGGCCAACGTCCTGACTTTC. Translating gives CASRPMEANVLTF.

There are many counts of this clonotype. The rearrangement uses TRBV20-1 and TRBJ2-3, with D possibly TRBD2 on 7 matching bases. This CDR3 contains 15 residues. V was clipped by 5 bases and J by 2 bases, with 17 bases between them. From germline, CDR1 is DFQATT and CDR2 SNEGSKA (reference sequence). CDR3 bases: TGCAGTGCTTCCGGACTAGGGGGGGACACAGATACGCAGTATTTT. This gives the protein CSASGLGGDTDTQYF.

This clonotype was picked up many times. The chain recombines TRBV12-3 or TRBV12-4 with TRBJ2-1; 8 nucleotides align to TRBD2. V was clipped by 5 bases and J by 3 bases; unmatched bases: 3. The CDR3 totals 14 residues. The CDR3, as DNA: TGTGCCAGCAGTCGGGGGGGTTTCTACAATGAGCAGTTCTTC. It yields the protein CASSRGGFYNEQFF.

This clonotype occurred many times. This chain joins TRBV12-3 or TRBV12-4 and TRBJ1-4; 7 nucleotides line up with TRBD1. V trimming: 8 bases; J trimming: 4 bases; junction bases outside the gene matches: 4. This CDR3 has 13 residues. CDR3 region: CASRDSNNEKLFF. The CDR3 DNA reads as TGTGCCAGCCGGGACAGCAATAATGAAAAACTGTTTTTT.

The rearrangement uses TRBV27 and TRBJ2-4; no reliable D call. Germline V CDR1 and CDR2: MNHEY, SMNVEV (reference sequence). Between the trimmed V and J ends, which lost 5 bases and 1 base, there was a span of 12 bases. The CDR3 contains 15 residues. CDR3 sequence reads: CASSPGRFAKNIQYF. The CDR3 nucleotides read TGTGCCAGCAGTCCCGGCCGGTTTGCCAAAAACATTCAGTACTTC.